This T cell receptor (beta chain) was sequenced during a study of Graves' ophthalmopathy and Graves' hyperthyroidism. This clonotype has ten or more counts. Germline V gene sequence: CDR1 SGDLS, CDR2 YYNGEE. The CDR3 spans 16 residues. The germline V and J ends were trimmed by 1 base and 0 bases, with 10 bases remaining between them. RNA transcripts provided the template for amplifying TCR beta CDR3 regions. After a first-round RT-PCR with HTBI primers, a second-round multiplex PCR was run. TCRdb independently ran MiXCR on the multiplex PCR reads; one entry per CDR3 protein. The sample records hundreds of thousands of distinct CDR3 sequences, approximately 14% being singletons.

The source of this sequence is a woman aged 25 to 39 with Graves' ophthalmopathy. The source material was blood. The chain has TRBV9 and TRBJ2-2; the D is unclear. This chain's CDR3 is CASSVNRAANTGELFF. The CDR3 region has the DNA TGTGCCAGCAGCGTAAACCGAGCCGCGAACACCGGGGAGCTGTTTTTT. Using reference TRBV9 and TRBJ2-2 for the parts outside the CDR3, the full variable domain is DSGVTQTPKHLITATGQRVTLRCSPRSGDLSVYWYQQSLDQGLQFLIQYYNGEERAKGNILERFSAQQFPDLHSELNLSSLELGDSALYFCASSVNRAANTGELFFGEGSRLTVL.